These T cell receptor beta chains were read from a single sample in a study of blood T cell repertoires in COVID-19. Sequencing used immunoSEQ multiplex PCR; TCRdb keeps in-frame clones, though not all of them. This table holds some 220,000 clones, 84% found once. The sample was peripheral blood. These receptors were collected from a woman aged 60-75 years who had recovered from COVID-19. Each CDR3 is given with its conserved first and last residue. A D gene is named only where the DNA matches it firmly. Rows may omit the clone size; those that give it use once, few, many or a size class.

v_gene: TRBV7-8; d_gene: .; j_gene: TRBJ1-1; abundance: .; CDR3nt: TGTGCCAGCAGTCGCGGCGGGGATACTGAAGCTTTCTTT; CDR3aa: CASSRGGDTEAFF
v_gene: TRBV13; d_gene: .; j_gene: TRBJ1-1; abundance: .; CDR3nt: TGTGCCAGCAGCTCCACTAACCTAAACACTGAAGCTTTCTTT; CDR3aa: CASSSTNLNTEAFF
v_gene: TRBV5-8; d_gene: .; j_gene: TRBJ2-1; abundance: .; CDR3nt: TGTGCCAGCAGCTTGGGAGGGTATGAGCAGTTCTTC; CDR3aa: CASSLGGYEQFF
v_gene: TRBV9; d_gene: TRBD1; j_gene: TRBJ1-3; abundance: once; CDR3nt: TGTGCCAGCAGCGTGGACAGGAGCTCTGGAAACACCATATATTTT; CDR3aa: CASSVDRSSGNTIYF
v_gene: TRBV29-1; d_gene: TRBD2; j_gene: TRBJ2-3; abundance: once; CDR3nt: TGCAGCTTGCTAGCGGATAGCACAGATACGCAGTATTTT; CDR3aa: CSLLADSTDTQYF
v_gene: TRBV6-6; d_gene: .; j_gene: TRBJ2-5; abundance: .; CDR3nt: TGTGCCAGCAGCCACAGGATCCAAGAGACCCAGTACTTC; CDR3aa: CASSHRIQETQYF
v_gene: TRBV4-3; d_gene: TRBD2; j_gene: TRBJ2-5; abundance: .; CDR3nt: TGCGCCAGCAGCCAAGGCGGGGGGGCTGGAGAGACCCAGTACTTC; CDR3aa: CASSQGGGAGETQYF
v_gene: TRBV5-1; d_gene: TRBD2; j_gene: TRBJ2-1; abundance: .; CDR3nt: TGCGCCAGCAGCTTGGGACTAGCGGGCTTTATCTCCTACAATGAGCAGTTCTTC; CDR3aa: CASSLGLAGFISYNEQFF
v_gene: TRBV6-2/TRBV6-3; d_gene: .; j_gene: TRBJ1-1; abundance: .; CDR3nt: TGTGCCAGCAGTCGACTTTTGAGTGAAGCTTTCTTT; CDR3aa: CASSRLLSEAFF
v_gene: TRBV19; d_gene: .; j_gene: TRBJ1-1; abundance: .; CDR3nt: TGTGCCCGTTGGTCTGACCTGGGGAGCACTGAAGCTCTCTTT; CDR3aa: CARWSDLGSTEALF
v_gene: TRBV6-2/TRBV6-3; d_gene: .; j_gene: TRBJ2-3; abundance: .; CDR3nt: TGTGCCAGCAGTTACCCCGTCCTGGGGGGAGATTACACAGATACGCAGTATTTT; CDR3aa: CASSYPVLGGDYTDTQYF
v_gene: TRBV3-1/TRBV3-2; d_gene: .; j_gene: TRBJ1-1; abundance: .; CDR3nt: TGTGCCAGCAGCCAGGACAGTGGGACTGAAGCTTTCTTT; CDR3aa: CASSQDSGTEAFF
v_gene: TRBV7-2; d_gene: .; j_gene: TRBJ2-5; abundance: .; CDR3nt: TGTGCCAGCAGCTTTGTGAGTAACCAAGAGACCCAGTACTTC; CDR3aa: CASSFVSNQETQYF
v_gene: TRBV11-1; d_gene: TRBD1; j_gene: TRBJ2-7; abundance: .; CDR3nt: TGTGCCAGCAGCTACCCGGGACAGGGATACGAGCAGTACTTC; CDR3aa: CASSYPGQGYEQYF
v_gene: TRBV29-1; d_gene: .; j_gene: TRBJ1-1; abundance: .; CDR3nt: TGCAGCGTTGCGAGAACCACTGAAGCTTTCTTT; CDR3aa: CSVARTTEAFF
v_gene: TRBV4-1; d_gene: .; j_gene: TRBJ2-3; abundance: .; CDR3nt: TGCGCCAGCAGCCCAGGGGTAAGATCAGGGCTAGATACGCAGTATTTT; CDR3aa: CASSPGVRSGLDTQYF
v_gene: TRBV9; d_gene: .; j_gene: TRBJ2-3; abundance: .; CDR3nt: TGTGCCAGCAGCGTAGACAGGACAGATACGCAGTATTTT; CDR3aa: CASSVDRTDTQYF
v_gene: TRBV30; d_gene: .; j_gene: TRBJ2-3; abundance: .; CDR3nt: TGTGCCTGGGATTCTAGCACAGATACGCAGTATTTT; CDR3aa: CAWDSSTDTQYF
v_gene: TRBV6-2/TRBV6-3; d_gene: .; j_gene: TRBJ1-2; abundance: .; CDR3nt: TGTGCCAGCAGCTCCGGGGGCTATGGCTACACCTTC; CDR3aa: CASSSGGYGYTF
v_gene: TRBV6-5; d_gene: TRBD2; j_gene: TRBJ2-3; abundance: .; CDR3nt: TGTGCCAGCACACGGGGGGACACAGATACGCAGTATTTT; CDR3aa: CASTRGDTDTQYF
v_gene: TRBV2; d_gene: TRBD1; j_gene: TRBJ1-6; abundance: .; CDR3nt: TGTGCCAGCAGGGACAGGGGGCTTGGGTCACCCCTCCACTTT; CDR3aa: CASRDRGLGSPLHF
v_gene: TRBV12-3/TRBV12-4; d_gene: .; j_gene: TRBJ2-7; abundance: .; CDR3nt: TGTGCCAGCAGTTTCGAGGCAGCCTACGAGCAGTACTTC; CDR3aa: CASSFEAAYEQYF
v_gene: TRBV13; d_gene: TRBD2; j_gene: TRBJ2-7; abundance: .; CDR3nt: TGTGCCAGCAGCTTTAGCGGGAGCTCCTACGAGCAGTACTTC; CDR3aa: CASSFSGSSYEQYF
v_gene: TRBV13; d_gene: .; j_gene: TRBJ1-2; abundance: .; CDR3nt: TGTGCCAGCAGCTCATACAGGGACGGCTACACCTTC; CDR3aa: CASSSYRDGYTF
v_gene: TRBV4-3; d_gene: .; j_gene: TRBJ1-2; abundance: .; CDR3nt: TGCGCCAGCAGCCAAGTTTGGGGCGGGGAGGATGGCTACACCTTC; CDR3aa: CASSQVWGGEDGYTF
v_gene: TRBV27; d_gene: .; j_gene: TRBJ2-7; abundance: .; CDR3nt: TGTGCCAGCAGTTCCTCGGGATCCACCTACGAGCAGTACTTC; CDR3aa: CASSSSGSTYEQYF
v_gene: TRBV11-3; d_gene: .; j_gene: TRBJ2-1; abundance: .; CDR3nt: TGTGCCAGCAGCTTACAAGGGGGCGCGGGAGCGGGGGACGAGCAGTTCTTC; CDR3aa: CASSLQGGAGAGDEQFF
v_gene: TRBV18; d_gene: TRBD1; j_gene: TRBJ1-4; abundance: .; CDR3nt: TGTGCCAGCTCACCCCGGACAGGAGGGGAAAAACTGTTTTTT; CDR3aa: CASSPRTGGEKLFF
v_gene: TRBV10-3; d_gene: TRBD2; j_gene: TRBJ2-7; abundance: once; CDR3nt: TGTGCCATCAGTGAGTCGACTCCCGGGGGGTCCTACGAGCAGTACTTC; CDR3aa: CAISESTPGGSYEQYF
v_gene: TRBV18; d_gene: .; j_gene: TRBJ1-3; abundance: .; CDR3nt: TGTGCCAGCTCACCACCGTCCGGGAACACCATATATTTT; CDR3aa: CASSPPSGNTIYF
v_gene: TRBV5-1; d_gene: TRBD2; j_gene: TRBJ2-1; abundance: .; CDR3nt: TGCGCCAGCAGCCAACCTAGCGGGGGGACCTACAATGAGCAGTTCTTC; CDR3aa: CASSQPSGGTYNEQFF
v_gene: TRBV25-1; d_gene: TRBD1; j_gene: TRBJ1-1; abundance: .; CDR3nt: TGTGCCAGCACTTGGGACAGCTCAACGGCTTTCTTT; CDR3aa: CASTWDSSTAFF
v_gene: TRBV7-3; d_gene: .; j_gene: TRBJ2-2; abundance: once; CDR3nt: TGTGCCAGCAGCTTAGACCCCAGGGGCACCGGGGAGCTGTTTTTT; CDR3aa: CASSLDPRGTGELFF
v_gene: TRBV15; d_gene: TRBD1; j_gene: TRBJ1-1; abundance: .; CDR3nt: TGTGCCACCAGCAGAAACAGGGGAGGCACTGAAGCTTTCTTT; CDR3aa: CATSRNRGGTEAFF
v_gene: TRBV7-8; d_gene: .; j_gene: TRBJ2-3; abundance: .; CDR3nt: TGTGCCAGCAGCCCCACTACAGATACGCAGTATTTT; CDR3aa: CASSPTTDTQYF
v_gene: TRBV7-2; d_gene: TRBD1; j_gene: TRBJ1-5; abundance: .; CDR3nt: TGTGCCAGCAGCGCGGGGACAGGGGTCAAGCCCCAGCATTTT; CDR3aa: CASSAGTGVKPQHF
v_gene: TRBV4-3; d_gene: .; j_gene: TRBJ1-2; abundance: few; CDR3nt: TGCGCCAGCAGCCAAGATGGCGGGGGAGTACACTATGGCTACACCTTC; CDR3aa: CASSQDGGGVHYGYTF
v_gene: TRBV11-3; d_gene: TRBD2; j_gene: TRBJ2-3; abundance: .; CDR3nt: TGTGCCAGCAGCGAAATGGCCGGGACTAGCGGGGGGGACACAGATACGCAGTATTTT; CDR3aa: CASSEMAGTSGGDTDTQYF
v_gene: TRBV9; d_gene: .; j_gene: TRBJ1-1; abundance: .; CDR3nt: TGTGCCAGCAGCGCACCGGGGGGGACCTACAACACTGAAGCTTTCTTT; CDR3aa: CASSAPGGTYNTEAFF
v_gene: TRBV6-5; d_gene: .; j_gene: TRBJ2-2; abundance: few; CDR3nt: TGTGCCGGCGAGAGGGTTAGAACCGGGGAGCTGTTTTTT; CDR3aa: CAGERVRTGELFF
v_gene: TRBV5-4; d_gene: TRBD1; j_gene: TRBJ2-7; abundance: .; CDR3nt: TGTGCCAGCACCCCCTCGACGACAGGGGGGCCCTACGAGCAGTACTTC; CDR3aa: CASTPSTTGGPYEQYF
v_gene: TRBV15; d_gene: .; j_gene: TRBJ1-6; abundance: .; CDR3nt: TGTGCCACCACCTTCGGGGGGAATAATTCACCCCTCCACTTT; CDR3aa: CATTFGGNNSPLHF
v_gene: TRBV7-8; d_gene: TRBD1; j_gene: TRBJ2-7; abundance: .; CDR3nt: TGTGCCAGCAGCTTGCTCGGGACAGGGGACTACGAGCAGTACTTC; CDR3aa: CASSLLGTGDYEQYF
v_gene: TRBV18; d_gene: .; j_gene: TRBJ1-1; abundance: .; CDR3nt: TGTGCCAGCTCCCAGATTACCCGCGGCACTGAAGCTTTCTTT; CDR3aa: CASSQITRGTEAFF
v_gene: TRBV11-2; d_gene: .; j_gene: TRBJ2-5; abundance: .; CDR3nt: TGTGCCAGCAGCATCGGGCAGGGGATCCAAGAGACCCAGTACTTC; CDR3aa: CASSIGQGIQETQYF
v_gene: TRBV27; d_gene: TRBD1; j_gene: TRBJ1-6; abundance: .; CDR3nt: TGTGCCAGCAGTCCGAGGGCAGGGGGCATTTCACCCCTCCACTTT; CDR3aa: CASSPRAGGISPLHF
v_gene: TRBV11-3; d_gene: .; j_gene: TRBJ2-7; abundance: .; CDR3nt: TGTGCCAGCAGCCCCTCAGGGGTTCCCTACGAGCAGTACTTC; CDR3aa: CASSPSGVPYEQYF
v_gene: TRBV5-1; d_gene: .; j_gene: TRBJ1-1; abundance: .; CDR3nt: TGCGCCAGCAGCCCGGCGCGGGGGGCTGAAGCTTTCTTT; CDR3aa: CASSPARGAEAFF
v_gene: TRBV9; d_gene: .; j_gene: TRBJ2-2; abundance: few; CDR3nt: TGTGCCAGCAGCGTAGGGGCCGCGAACACCGGGGAGCTGTTTTTT; CDR3aa: CASSVGAANTGELFF
v_gene: TRBV15; d_gene: .; j_gene: TRBJ1-3; abundance: .; CDR3nt: TGTGCCACCAGCAGAGATTCGGTCTCTGGAAACACCATATATTTT; CDR3aa: CATSRDSVSGNTIYF
v_gene: TRBV5-1; d_gene: .; j_gene: TRBJ2-2; abundance: .; CDR3nt: TGCGCCAGCAGCTCGGATCCAGGGAACACCGGGGAGCTGTTTTTT; CDR3aa: CASSSDPGNTGELFF